This is a list of T cell receptor beta chains from one sample in a study of blood T cell repertoires in COVID-19. Profiled with immunoSEQ multiplex PCR; TCRdb holds only in-frame clones, not every one. Seen here are roughly 350,000 clones, around 86% observed once, and the top ten hold over 6%. The specimen sequenced was peripheral blood. The receptor set was obtained from a woman aged 45 to 65 with COVID-19, enrolled during active disease. The CDR3 runs from the conserved cysteine through the conserved F or W. A D gene is named only where the DNA matches it firmly. Only part of the rows carry a size: once, few, many, or a class if the clone is expanded.

v_call: TRBV6-4; clone_size: -; j_call: TRBJ2-1; d_call: -; cdr3_aa: CASAGGTHEQFF; cdr3_nt: TGTGCCAGCGCCGGAGGGACCCATGAGCAGTTCTTC
v_call: TRBV24-1; clone_size: -; j_call: TRBJ1-4; d_call: TRBD1; cdr3_aa: CATSDSHRQGVNEKLFF; cdr3_nt: TGTGCCACCAGTGATTCACACCGACAGGGGGTAAATGAAAAACTGTTTTTT
v_call: TRBV6-5; clone_size: once; j_call: TRBJ1-1; d_call: TRBD1; cdr3_aa: CASSSFGQGEAFF; cdr3_nt: TGTGCCAGCAGTTCTTTCGGACAGGGTGAAGCTTTCTTT
v_call: TRBV7-9; clone_size: -; j_call: TRBJ1-2; d_call: -; cdr3_aa: CASSLGGTYGYTF; cdr3_nt: TGTGCCAGCAGCTTAGGAGGGACTTATGGCTACACCTTC
v_call: TRBV5-1; clone_size: few; j_call: TRBJ1-4; d_call: -; cdr3_aa: CASSLEWGHEKLFF; cdr3_nt: TGCGCCAGCAGCTTGGAGTGGGGCCATGAAAAACTGTTTTTT
v_call: TRBV5-4; clone_size: -; j_call: TRBJ2-2; d_call: -; cdr3_aa: CASSLGGFGNTGELFF; cdr3_nt: TGTGCCAGCAGCTTGGGCGGGTTTGGGAACACCGGGGAGCTGTTTTTT
v_call: TRBV7-9; clone_size: few; j_call: TRBJ2-5; d_call: -; cdr3_aa: CASSSKRLDSETQYF; cdr3_nt: TGTGCCAGCAGCTCGAAGCGACTGGACTCGGAGACCCAGTACTTC
v_call: TRBV7-9; clone_size: -; j_call: TRBJ2-5; d_call: -; cdr3_aa: CASSLAAIYRKETQYF; cdr3_nt: TGTGCCAGCAGCTTAGCGGCCATTTACCGAAAAGAGACCCAGTACTTC
v_call: TRBV5-6; clone_size: -; j_call: TRBJ2-7; d_call: -; cdr3_aa: CASSLANEQYF; cdr3_nt: TGTGCCAGCAGCTTGGCAAACGAGCAGTACTTC
v_call: TRBV29-1; clone_size: -; j_call: TRBJ2-3; d_call: -; cdr3_aa: CSVEAGTGARTQYF; cdr3_nt: TGCAGCGTTGAAGCGGGGACTGGGGCCCGTACGCAGTATTTT
v_call: TRBV3-1/TRBV3-2; clone_size: -; j_call: TRBJ2-3; d_call: -; cdr3_aa: CASSRLFGTDTQYF; cdr3_nt: TGTGCCAGCAGCCGACTATTTGGGACAGATACGCAGTATTTT
v_call: TRBV19; clone_size: -; j_call: TRBJ1-1; d_call: -; cdr3_aa: CASSIGQPNTEAFF; cdr3_nt: TGTGCCAGTAGTATTGGGCAGCCGAACACTGAAGCTTTCTTT
v_call: TRBV6-5; clone_size: -; j_call: TRBJ2-2; d_call: TRBD2; cdr3_aa: CASSRTSVPGELFF; cdr3_nt: TGTGCCAGCAGTCGGACTAGTGTACCCGGGGAGCTGTTTTTT
v_call: TRBV12-3/TRBV12-4; clone_size: -; j_call: TRBJ2-7; d_call: -; cdr3_aa: CASLGLVGEQYF; cdr3_nt: TGTGCCAGCTTGGGACTGGTCGGCGAGCAGTACTTC
v_call: TRBV28; clone_size: -; j_call: TRBJ1-3; d_call: -; cdr3_aa: CASSLYVSGGNTIYF; cdr3_nt: TGTGCCAGCAGTTTATACGTCTCCGGTGGAAACACCATATATTTT
v_call: TRBV5-1; clone_size: -; j_call: TRBJ1-5; d_call: -; cdr3_aa: CASRKGEYNQPQHF; cdr3_nt: TGCGCCAGCAGGAAGGGGGAGTACAATCAGCCCCAGCATTTT
v_call: TRBV30; clone_size: -; j_call: TRBJ1-2; d_call: -; cdr3_aa: CAFRAPGRVNYGYTF; cdr3_nt: TGTGCCTTCCGGGCCCCCGGGAGGGTTAACTATGGCTACACCTTC
v_call: TRBV29-1; clone_size: -; j_call: TRBJ2-5; d_call: -; cdr3_aa: CSLQGAEETQYF; cdr3_nt: TGCAGTTTACAGGGAGCCGAAGAGACCCAGTACTTC
v_call: TRBV6-5; clone_size: -; j_call: TRBJ2-3; d_call: -; cdr3_aa: CASSYQVGDTQYF; cdr3_nt: TGTGCCAGCAGTTACCAGGTGGGAGATACGCAGTATTTT
v_call: TRBV5-1; clone_size: -; j_call: TRBJ1-1; d_call: -; cdr3_aa: CASSLEQGRTEAFF; cdr3_nt: TGCGCCAGCAGCTTGGAGCAGGGGAGAACTGAAGCTTTCTTT
v_call: TRBV15; clone_size: -; j_call: TRBJ2-7; d_call: -; cdr3_aa: CATSRDTGTNEQYF; cdr3_nt: TGTGCCACCAGCAGAGACACAGGGACAAACGAGCAGTACTTC
v_call: TRBV3-1/TRBV3-2; clone_size: -; j_call: TRBJ2-7; d_call: -; cdr3_aa: CASSHKGGSYEQYF; cdr3_nt: TGTGCCAGCAGCCACAAAGGGGGCTCCTACGAGCAGTACTTC
v_call: TRBV2; clone_size: -; j_call: TRBJ1-5; d_call: -; cdr3_aa: CASSENGVNQPQHF; cdr3_nt: TGTGCCAGCAGTGAAAACGGGGTCAATCAGCCCCAGCATTTT
v_call: TRBV10-3; clone_size: -; j_call: TRBJ2-7; d_call: -; cdr3_aa: CAISEPTRQHSYEQYF; cdr3_nt: TGTGCCATCAGTGAGCCCACTAGACAACACTCCTACGAGCAGTACTTC
v_call: TRBV5-1; clone_size: -; j_call: TRBJ2-1; d_call: TRBD2; cdr3_aa: CASGLLAVSQGYEQFF; cdr3_nt: TGCGCCAGCGGCTTGCTAGCGGTATCCCAGGGCTATGAGCAGTTCTTC
v_call: TRBV11-3; clone_size: -; j_call: TRBJ2-2; d_call: TRBD2; cdr3_aa: CASSWGLNTGELFF; cdr3_nt: TGTGCCAGCAGCTGGGGACTAAACACCGGGGAGCTGTTTTTT
v_call: TRBV5-1; clone_size: -; j_call: TRBJ2-2; d_call: TRBD1; cdr3_aa: CASSLEDRNPTNTGELFF; cdr3_nt: TGCGCCAGCAGCTTAGAGGACAGGAACCCAACGAACACCGGGGAGCTGTTTTTT
v_call: TRBV7-2; clone_size: -; j_call: TRBJ1-2; d_call: -; cdr3_aa: CASSLDPGVDGYTF; cdr3_nt: TGTGCCAGCAGCTTAGATCCAGGGGTTGATGGCTACACCTTC
v_call: TRBV11-3; clone_size: -; j_call: TRBJ1-1; d_call: -; cdr3_aa: CASSPERYTEAFF; cdr3_nt: TGTGCCAGCAGCCCCGAGAGGTACACTGAAGCTTTCTTT